The next 22 T cell receptor beta chains were all read from a single sample in a study of T cell responses to AZD1222 COVID-19 vaccine (dated by TCRdb to the early 2020s). Explained via the paper, the time point label denotes: about 28 days (+/-7) after the second vaccine dose. Library preparation employed the immunoSEQ multiplex PCR assay. Not all clones reach the TCRdb copy of this immuneACCESS table, which keeps in-frame sequences only. Checked studies attribute under half of the gap to unresolved V genes and leave the rest unexplained. This sample is represented by about 19,000 clones; about four fifths of them were singletons. Jointly, the top ten make up around 23% of the sample. This material consisted of peripheral blood, taken 28 days after the second AZD1222 dose. These receptors were obtained from an adult who received the AZD1222 COVID-19 vaccine.

The chain links TRBV7-5 to TRBJ2-2; TRBD2 is taken as the D call from the table, unchecked against the DNA. TRBV7-5 is designated a pseudogene. CDR3 length: 20 residues. The DNA for the CDR3 is TGTGTCAGAAGCTTAGACGGGCTAGCGTACTTCCGCGCGAACACCGGGGAGCTGTTTTTT. Its protein is CVRSLDGLAYFRANTGELFF.

The table lists this clone with a few counts. J is TRBJ2-5 and V is TRBV11-3; no definite D call. CDR3 length: 14 amino acids. With 1 base removed from V and 0 bases from J, the gap between germline ends came to 6 bases. Germline V gene data show CDR1 as SGHNT and CDR2 as YENEEA. In DNA, the CDR3 is TGTGCCAGCAGCTTAGGGGGATACCAAGAGACCCAGTACTTC. Its protein is CASSLGGYQETQYF.

CDR3 sequence (DNA): TGTGCCAGCAGTTCCTACGGGTCCGGTAGTAGAGATACGCAGTATTTT. Residues: CASSSYGSGSRDTQYF. This chain uses TRBV27 with TRBJ2-3, with D unclear. CDR3 length: 16 amino acids. Germline V CDR1 and CDR2: MNHEY, SMNVEV (reference sequence). Trimming removed 4 bases from V and 5 bases from J, with 19 bases in between.

This sequence joins TRBV6-1 and TRBJ1-5, with D tentatively TRBD1 (6 bases). Germline V gene data show CDR1 as MNHNS and CDR2 as SASEGT. V lost 3 bases to trimming and J lost 11 bases, with 29 bases between them. This CDR3 is built from 18 residues. The CDR3, as DNA: TGTGCCAGCAGTGACCACGGGAACAGGGTATGGGGAGTGGCAGCCCAGCATTTT. It encodes CASSDHGNRVWGVAAQHF.

This clone was seen a few times. CDR3 sequence: CSVAPGGLRTEAFF. Here the CDR3 DNA reads TGCAGCGTTGCACCAGGGGGGTTGAGGACTGAAGCTTTCTTT. The genes are TRBV29-1 and TRBJ1-1, with TRBD1 matching over 7 bases. Germline V gene sequence: CDR1 SQVTM, CDR2 ANQGSEA. The CDR3 totals 14 residues. With 4 bases clipped from V and 5 bases from J, the junction kept 10 bases outside the gene matches.

The chain joins TRBV25-1 to TRBJ2-3, with 8 bases fitting TRBD2. Germline V gives CDR1 MGHDK, CDR2 SYGVNS. J lost 8 bases, V lost 2 bases, and 6 bases had no gene match. This CDR3 has 14 amino acids. DNA of the CDR3: TGTGCCAGCAGTGAAAATTTAAGCGGGGGTACGCAGTATTTT. Its translation: CASSENLSGGTQYF.

The V gene is TRBV12-3 or TRBV12-4, the J gene TRBJ1-1; D remains unclear. V lost 3 bases, J lost 4 bases, and 3 bases lay in between. The CDR3 is made up of 11 amino acids. The CDR3 coding sequence is TGTGCCAGCAGTTTTACCACTGAAGCTTTCTTT. Translating it yields CASSFTTEAFF.

Only a few counts were recorded for this clone. The V and J genes are TRBV28 and TRBJ1-1; 9 bases are a match to TRBD1. This CDR3 contains 16 residues. Trimming cost V 3 bases and J 3 bases; bases outside gene matches: 8. Germline CDR1 and CDR2: MDHEN and SYDVKM. CDR3 bases: TGTGCCAGCAGTTTTCGGCCGGGACAGGGTTACACTGAAGCTTTCTTT. It encodes CASSFRPGQGYTEAFF. Full variable domain (missing parts from reference TRBV28 and TRBJ1-1): DVKVTQSSRYLVKRTGEKVFLECVQDMDHENMFWYRQDPGLGLRLIYFSYDVKMKEKGDIPEGYSVSREKKERFSLILESASTNQTSMYLCASSFRPGQGYTEAFFGQGTRLTVV.

This clone has just a few counts. This chain uses TRBV19 with TRBJ1-2, with D hard to call. Germline V gene sequence: CDR1 LNHDA, CDR2 SQIVND (reference sequence). CDR3 length: 12 residues. Trimming took 5 bases from V and 4 from J, leaving 8 bases between them. CDR3 loop: CASSGGVYGYTF. The CDR3 nucleotides are TGTGCCAGTAGTGGCGGAGTCTATGGCTACACCTTC.

The gene calls are TRBV6-2 or TRBV6-3 and TRBJ2-5, with 8 bases that match TRBD1. CDR1 MNHEY and CDR2 SVGEGT come from the germline V gene. This CDR3 has 15 amino acids. With V trimmed by 6 bases and J by 4 bases, 10 bases remained unmatched. The CDR3 loop is CASSVTGALGETQYF. CDR3 sequence (DNA): TGTGCCAGCAGCGTGACAGGGGCCCTCGGAGAGACCCAGTACTTC.

V gene TRBV6-5 combines with J gene TRBJ2-2; D might be TRBD1 (6 bases). The CDR3 is 15 residues long. Germline lookup yields CDR1 MNHEY and CDR2 SVGAGI. The V and J ends lost 6 bases and 1 base respectively, with 12 bases between them. CDR3 bases: TGTGCCAGCAGACCGGGACAAAGGAACACCGGGGAGCTGTTTTTT. Its protein is CASRPGQRNTGELFF.

This clone was seen a few times. This chain joins TRBV6-2 or TRBV6-3 and TRBJ1-2; possibly TRBD1 for D (5 bases). The V and J ends lost 1 base and 6 bases respectively, with 12 bases between them. The CDR3 is 14 residues long. Germline V CDR1 and CDR2: MNHEY, SVGEGT. The CDR3 here is CASSYWGPADGYTF. CDR3 nucleotide sequence: TGTGCCAGCAGTTACTGGGGCCCGGCAGATGGCTACACCTTC.

V is TRBV4-1 and J is TRBJ1-2; 8 bases agree with TRBD1. Germline V gene lookup returns CDR1 MGHRA and CDR2 YSYEKL. This CDR3 spans 15 amino acids. The V segment lost 4 bases and the J segment 0 bases; nucleotides outside the gene matches: 4. CDR3 region: CASSLTGGSNYGYTF. In DNA form, the CDR3 reads TGCGCCAGCAGCCTTACAGGGGGTTCTAACTATGGCTACACCTTC.

V gene TRBV18 combines with J gene TRBJ2-6; D ambiguous. V was shortened by 2 bases and J by 0 bases, with 8 bases between the two germline ends. Germline V gene lookup returns CDR1 KGHSH and CDR2 LQKENI. The CDR3 length is 16 residues. The CDR3 sequence: CASSPTASSGANVLTF. Written as DNA, the CDR3 is TGTGCCAGCTCACCAACAGCAAGCTCTGGGGCCAACGTCCTGACTTTC.

J is TRBJ2-2 and V is TRBV10-1; the match to TRBD2 covers 10 bases. The CDR3 spans 17 residues. Per the germline V gene, CDR1 is WNHNN and CDR2 is SYGVQD (reference sequence). Trimming cost V 3 bases and J 3 bases; bases outside gene matches: 7. The CDR3: CASSDSSAGGYTGELFF. CDR3 in DNA: TGCGCCAGCAGTGATTCGTCAGCGGGGGGGTACACCGGGGAGCTGTTTTTT.

This clone was counted a single time. This chain uses TRBV5-1 with TRBJ2-1; D is ambiguous. The CDR3 runs to 13 residues. Germline loops: CDR1 SGHRS, CDR2 YFSETQ. Trimming cost V 2 bases and J 5 bases, with 8 bases left between them. In DNA, the CDR3 is TGCGCCAGCAGCTTTGACGGAGACAATGAGCAGTTCTTC. This gives the protein CASSFDGDNEQFF.

V gene TRBV9 combines with J gene TRBJ1-1; D may be TRBD1 (5 bases). V lost 3 bases, J lost 5 bases, and 17 bases lay in between. The CDR3 covers 15 residues. The germline V gene has CDR1 SGDLS and CDR2 YYNGEE. The chain's CDR3 is CASSGSFGTATEAFF. Here the CDR3 DNA reads TGTGCCAGCAGCGGAAGTTTCGGGACGGCTACTGAAGCTTTCTTT.

As DNA, the CDR3 is TGTGCCAGTACCCAGCGGAGCCCCACAGATACGCAGTATTTT. Protein sequence: CASTQRSPTDTQYF. The chain links TRBV19 to TRBJ2-3; D may be TRBD2 (5 bases). This CDR3 has 14 amino acids. Between the trimmed V and J ends, which lost 7 bases and 2 bases, there was a span of 13 bases. The germline CDR1 and CDR2 sequences are LNHDA and SQIVND (reference sequence).

The V and J genes are TRBV6-5 and TRBJ1-5; D ambiguous. The V and J ends lost 7 bases and 6 bases respectively, with 10 bases between them. The CDR3 has 12 amino acids. In germline, CDR1 is MNHEY, CDR2 SVGAGI. CDR3 protein: CASNGVGQPQHF. The CDR3 DNA is TGTGCCAGCAACGGCGTGGGTCAGCCCCAGCATTTT.

The chain combines TRBV19 with TRBJ2-7; a possible D gene is TRBD1 (6 bases). V shed 6 bases and J shed 3 bases, with 12 bases lying between them. The CDR3 has 13 residues. Germline loops: CDR1 LNHDA, CDR2 SQIVND (reference sequence). In nucleotides, the CDR3 is TGTGCCAGTAGCGACGGACAGCACTACGAGCAGTACTTC. Translating it yields CASSDGQHYEQYF.

The genes are TRBV5-1 and TRBJ2-1; 9 nucleotides align to TRBD2. V shed 2 bases, J shed 2 bases, and the junction held 2 bases outside the gene matches. Germline CDR1 reads SGHRS; CDR2 reads YFSETQ. The CDR3 is 15 residues long. In DNA, the CDR3 is TGCGCCAGCAGCTTTAGCGGGGGTACCTACAATGAGCAGTTCTTC. Residues: CASSFSGGTYNEQFF.

This chain connects TRBV5-1 to TRBJ2-7; D gene ambiguous. In germline, CDR1 is SGHRS, CDR2 YFSETQ. Trimming stripped 0 bases from V and 2 bases from J, with 12 bases between. The CDR3 is made up of 15 amino acids. The CDR3 spells CASSLGQERAYEQYF. The CDR3 DNA follows: TGCGCCAGCAGCTTGGGGCAGGAGCGCGCCTACGAGCAGTACTTC. Using reference TRBV5-1 and TRBJ2-7 for the parts outside the CDR3, the full variable domain is KAGVTQTPRYLIKTRGQQVTLSCSPISGHRSVSWYQQTPGQGLQFLFEYFSETQRNKGNFPGRFSGRQFSNSRSEMNVSTLELGDSALYLCASSLGQERAYEQYFGPGTRLTVT.